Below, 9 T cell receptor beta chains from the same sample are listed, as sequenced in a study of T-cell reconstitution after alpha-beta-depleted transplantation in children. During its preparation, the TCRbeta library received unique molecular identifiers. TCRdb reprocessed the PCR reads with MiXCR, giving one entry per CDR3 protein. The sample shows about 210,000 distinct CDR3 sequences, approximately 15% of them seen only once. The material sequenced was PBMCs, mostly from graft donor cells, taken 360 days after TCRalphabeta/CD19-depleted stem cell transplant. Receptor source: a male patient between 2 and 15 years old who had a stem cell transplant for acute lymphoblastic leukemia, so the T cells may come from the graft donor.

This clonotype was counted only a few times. CDR3 sequence reads: CASSPGTSGRAYEQYF. The CDR3 DNA reads TGTGCCAGCAGCCCTGGGACTAGCGGGAGGGCCTACGAGCAGTACTTC. The chain combines TRBV9 with TRBJ2-7, with TRBD2 matching over 16 bases. Germline-derived CDR1 and CDR2 are SGDLS and YYNGEE. This CDR3 is 16 amino acids long. With 4 bases clipped from V and 2 bases from J, the junction kept 3 bases outside the gene matches.

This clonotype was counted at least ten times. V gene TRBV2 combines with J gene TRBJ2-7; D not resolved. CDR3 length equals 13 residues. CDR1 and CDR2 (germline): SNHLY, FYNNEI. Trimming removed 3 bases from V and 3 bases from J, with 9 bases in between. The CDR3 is CASSDQRGYEQYF. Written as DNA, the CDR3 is TGTGCCAGCAGTGACCAGCGCGGCTACGAGCAGTACTTC.

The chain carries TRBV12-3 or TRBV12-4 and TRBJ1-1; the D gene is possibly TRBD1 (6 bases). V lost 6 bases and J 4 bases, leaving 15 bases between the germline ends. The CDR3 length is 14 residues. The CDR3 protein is CASRRLQGITEAFF. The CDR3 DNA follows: TGTGCCAGCAGACGCCTACAGGGTATCACTGAAGCTTTCTTT.

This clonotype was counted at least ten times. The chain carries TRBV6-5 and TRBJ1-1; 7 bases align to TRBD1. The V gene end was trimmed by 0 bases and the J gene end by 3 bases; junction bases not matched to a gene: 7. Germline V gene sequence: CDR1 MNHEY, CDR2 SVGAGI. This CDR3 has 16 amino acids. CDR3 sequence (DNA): TGTGCCAGCAGTTACTCAGCGGCAGGGGGGTACACTGAAGCTTTCTTT. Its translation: CASSYSAAGGYTEAFF.

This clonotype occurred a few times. The CDR3 region is CASSRGQTTSGRELYEQYF. The CDR3 nucleotides are TGCGCCAGCAGCCGCGGACAGACGACTAGCGGGAGGGAACTCTACGAGCAGTACTTC. This rearrangement joins TRBV5-1 to TRBJ2-7, with 14 bases that match TRBD2. The CDR3 totals 19 residues. The germline V gene has CDR1 SGHRS and CDR2 YFSETQ. Trimming cost V 4 bases and J 3 bases; bases outside gene matches: 15.

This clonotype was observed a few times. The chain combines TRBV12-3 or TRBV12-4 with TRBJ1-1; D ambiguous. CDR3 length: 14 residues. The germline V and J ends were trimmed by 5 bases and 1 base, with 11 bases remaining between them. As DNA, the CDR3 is TGTGCCAGCAGTCTCCTTGGGGAGAACACTGAAGCTTTCTTT. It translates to CASSLLGENTEAFF.

The CDR3 DNA is TGTGCCAGCAGACCCCGGACACCGGGGGCCGGGGAGCTGTTTTTT. This encodes CASRPRTPGAGELFF. The V call is TRBV6-1, the J call TRBJ2-2; D is possibly TRBD2 (6 bases). Trimming removed 6 bases from V and 6 bases from J, with 17 bases in between. This CDR3 is built from 15 residues. CDR1 is MNHNS and CDR2 is SASEGT in the germline V gene.

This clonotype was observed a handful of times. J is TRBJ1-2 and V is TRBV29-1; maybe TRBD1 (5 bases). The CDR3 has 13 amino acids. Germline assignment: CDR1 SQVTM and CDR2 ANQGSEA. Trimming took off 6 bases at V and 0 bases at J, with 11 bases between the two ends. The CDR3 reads CSVTEPSNYGYTF. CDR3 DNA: TGCAGCGTGACAGAGCCGTCTAACTATGGCTACACCTTC.

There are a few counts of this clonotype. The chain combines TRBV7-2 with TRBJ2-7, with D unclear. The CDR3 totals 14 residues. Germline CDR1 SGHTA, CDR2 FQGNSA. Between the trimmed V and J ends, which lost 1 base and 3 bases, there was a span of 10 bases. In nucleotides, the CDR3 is TGTGCCAGCAGCTTAGGGATGGCATTCTACGAGCAGTACTTC. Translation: CASSLGMAFYEQYF.